One and the same sample provided the 15 T cell receptor beta chains below, sequenced in a study of cytotoxic CD8 clonotypes in ibrutinib-treated CLL. Data came from immunoSEQ multiplex PCR; TCRdb stores just in-frame clones and leaves some out. Here the sample spans approximately 50,000 clones, roughly 70% being singletons. The sample here was PBMCs, taken after 12 months of ibrutinib treatment. These receptors were obtained from a human donor with chronic lymphocytic leukemia.

The rearrangement uses TRBV5-1 and TRBJ2-1, with a possible D match to TRBD2 (5 bases). CDR3 length: 14 residues. Trimming stripped 5 bases from V and 3 bases from J, with 12 bases between. Per germline, CDR1 SGHRS and CDR2 YFSETQ. The CDR3 nucleotides are TGCGCCAGCAGGACACTTACTAGCTACAATGAGCAGTTCTTC. It encodes CASRTLTSYNEQFF.

V and J are TRBV27 and TRBJ2-7; no clear D. This CDR3 has 13 amino acids. CDR1 is MNHEY, CDR2 SMNVEV, per germline (reference sequence). V was pared by 4 bases and J by 3 bases, with 10 bases between. As DNA, the CDR3 is TGTGCCAGCAGTTCACCCTTCCACTACGAGCAGTACTTC. This encodes CASSSPFHYEQYF.

This clone was seen a few times. The chain is built from TRBV6-6 and TRBJ2-1, with 8 bases that match TRBD2. The J segment lost 7 bases and the V segment lost 5 bases, leaving 10 bases of the junction unmatched. The CDR3 length is 15 residues. Germline assignment: CDR1 MNHNY and CDR2 SVGAGI (reference sequence). The CDR3 region has the DNA TGTGCCAGCAGTCCCGGACTAGCACTTGTAAATGAGCAGTTCTTC. Translation: CASSPGLALVNEQFF.

The V gene is TRBV7-6, the J gene TRBJ2-2, with 11 bases identical to TRBD2. This CDR3 spans 17 amino acids. Germline V gene data show CDR1 as SGHVS and CDR2 as FNYEAQ. V lost 3 bases, J lost 3 bases, and 6 bases stayed unmatched. In nucleotides, the CDR3 is TGTGCCAGCAGCTTCGCGCAGGGACTAGCGGACACCGGGGAGCTGTTTTTT. This sequence encodes CASSFAQGLADTGELFF.

The rearrangement uses TRBV13 and TRBJ2-1; no clear D gene. There are 15 residues in the CDR3. Trimming took 5 bases from V and 1 from J, leaving 12 bases between them. The germline V gene encodes CDR1 PRHDT and CDR2 FYEKMQ (reference sequence). CDR3 DNA: TGTGCCAGCAGCCCCTGGGCCCGATCCTACAATGAGCAGTTCTTC. Residues: CASSPWARSYNEQFF.

The V call is TRBV18, the J call TRBJ2-2; unclear D gene. CDR3 length: 14 amino acids. With 2 bases removed from V and 6 bases from J, the gap between germline ends came to 10 bases. Germline assignment: CDR1 KGHSH and CDR2 LQKENI. The DNA for the CDR3 is TGTGCCAGCTCACCAAGCGCCGAGGCCGGGGAGCTGTTTTTT. Protein product: CASSPSAEAGELFF.

This chain uses TRBV7-9 with TRBJ2-1, with 11 bases lining up with TRBD2. With 5 bases clipped from V and 4 bases from J, the junction kept 4 bases outside the gene matches. Germline CDR1 is SEHNR and CDR2 is FQNEAQ (reference sequence). The length of the CDR3 is 15 residues. The CDR3 loop is CASSPTSGMYNEQFF. Here the CDR3 DNA reads TGTGCCAGCAGCCCGACTAGCGGGATGTACAATGAGCAGTTCTTC. The full variable domain, completed using reference TRBV7-9 and TRBJ2-1, is DTGVSQNPRHKITKRGQNVTFRCDPISEHNRLYWYRQTLGQGPEFLTYFQNEAQLEKSRLLSDRFSAERPKGSFSTLEIQRTEQGDSAMYLCASSPTSGMYNEQFFGPGTRLTVL.

The chain links TRBV23-1 to TRBJ2-7; TRBD1 agrees at 8 bases. TRBV23-1 is reported as an ORF; its role is uncertain. The CDR3 extends over 13 amino acids. V lost 7 bases to trimming and J lost 4 bases; unmatched junction nucleotides: 6. CDR3 sequence: CASTKGQDYEQYF. The DNA for the CDR3 is TGCGCCAGCACTAAGGGACAGGATTACGAGCAGTACTTC.

Regarding this clone: At one end the junction does not follow the germline gene, possibly because of a read error. The CDR3 DNA sequence: TGTGCCAGCAGTGACTCGGGGCTTAGTGAGCAGTTCTTC. Residues: CASSDSGLSEQFF. The V gene is TRBV6-5, the J gene TRBJ2-1; D is tentatively TRBD1 or TRBD2 (5 bases each). The germline V gene encodes CDR1 MNHEY and CDR2 SVGAGI. This CDR3 has 13 residues.

The chain combines TRBV7-3 with TRBJ2-1, with a tentative D call TRBD1 (6 bases). V was pared by 5 bases and J by 1 base, with 15 bases between. Per the germline V gene, CDR1 is SGHTA and CDR2 is FQGTGA. This CDR3 has 16 residues. The CDR3 sequence: CASSPQGTSSYNEQFF. In nucleotides, the CDR3 is TGTGCCAGCAGCCCACAGGGAACCTCATCCTACAATGAGCAGTTCTTC.

Concerning this clone itself: At one end the junction does not follow the germline gene, possibly because of a read error. This chain uses TRBV7-3 with TRBJ1-1; the match to TRBD1 covers 12 bases. Looked up from germline, CDR1 is SGHTA and CDR2 is FQGTGA. The CDR3 extends over 16 amino acids. The DNA for the CDR3 is TGCGCCAGCAGCCAAGGGACAGGGGGCCTGAACACTGAAGCTTTCTTT. This translates into CASSQGTGGLNTEAFF.

The V gene is TRBV29-1, the J gene TRBJ2-5, with TRBD1 matching over 8 bases. V was pared by 4 bases and J by 7 bases, with 8 bases of the junction left unmatched. This CDR3 comprises 13 residues. Germline lookup yields CDR1 SQVTM and CDR2 ANQGSEA. CDR3 nucleotides: TGCAGCGTTGGGGCAGGGGGCGGTGGGACCCAGTACTTC. The encoded protein is CSVGAGGGGTQYF. Filled out from reference TRBV29-1 and TRBJ2-5, the complete variable domain reads SAVISQKPSRDICQRGTSLTIQCQVDSQVTMMFWYRQQPGQSLTLIATANQGSEATYESGFVIDKFPISRPNLTFSTLTVSNMSPEDSSIYLCSVGAGGGGTQYFGPGTRLLVL.

This chain uses TRBV9 with TRBJ2-7; D is unresolved. CDR1 and CDR2 (germline): SGDLS, YYNGEE. V lost 4 bases and J lost 8, with 16 bases in between. CDR3 length equals 13 residues. CDR3 coding DNA: TGTGCCAGCAGCTCGCGCCAAGATAGGAAGCAGTACTTC. It yields the protein CASSSRQDRKQYF.

The chain has TRBV6-1 and TRBJ2-1; 10 bases align to TRBD2. Germline CDR1 and CDR2: MNHNS and SASEGT. The J segment lost 4 bases and the V segment lost 8 bases, leaving 8 bases of the junction unmatched. CDR3 length equals 15 residues. CDR3 amino acids: CASHRGLAAYNEQFF. The CDR3 DNA reads TGTGCCAGCCACCGCGGACTAGCGGCATACAATGAGCAGTTCTTC.

This clone was seen just once. The V and J genes are TRBV11-3 and TRBJ2-1; 12 positions agree with TRBD2. Germline V gene lookup returns CDR1 SGHNT and CDR2 YENEEA. The V segment lost 5 bases and the J segment 7 bases; nucleotides outside the gene matches: 6. CDR3 size: 15 residues. CDR3 sequence reads: CASSERTSGMNEQFF. As DNA, the CDR3 is TGTGCCAGCAGCGAACGGACTAGCGGGATGAATGAGCAGTTCTTC.